What follows are 31 T cell receptor beta chains derived from one specimen sequenced in a study of shared clonotypes between healthy human individuals (dated by TCRdb to between 2020 and 2021). The library was made by the immunoSEQ multiplex PCR assay. This is the immuneACCESS table as TCRdb keeps it, with only in-frame sequences that have V and J called. A part of the clones is gone; compared with another copy, unresolved V genes explain less than half, and the rest is unexplained. In this sample the table shows roughly 2,500,000 clones, 80% to 95% of which occur a single time. The ten largest clones represent about 0.38% of the sample. Sequencing input: naive CD4+ T cells from PBMCs. The cell subset or site label, as the study defines it: CD45RA+ positively selected. The receptors derive from a young man in good health. Some clones in this sample may be carry-over from other donors' samples.

The chain recombines TRBV9 with TRBJ1-2, with 8 bases matching TRBD1. The germline CDR1 and CDR2 sequences are SGDLS and YYNGEE. V lost 2 bases, J lost 6 bases, and 6 bases stayed unmatched. This CDR3 is 14 amino acids long. CDR3 sequence: CASSVGGQVNGYTF. The CDR3 DNA follows: TGTGCCAGCAGCGTGGGGGGACAGGTCAATGGCTACACCTTC.

The V and J genes are TRBV28 and TRBJ2-3; 11 nucleotides align to TRBD2. V lost 6 bases and J lost 2; bases outside the gene matches: 4. CDR3 length: 15 amino acids. Germline-derived CDR1 and CDR2 are MDHEN and SYDVKM. The CDR3 here is CASRTSGTSTDTQYF. The CDR3 DNA sequence: TGTGCCAGCAGGACTAGCGGGACCTCCACAGATACGCAGTATTTT. Supplemented by reference TRBV28 and TRBJ2-3, the full variable domain reads DVKVTQSSRYLVKRTGEKVFLECVQDMDHENMFWYRQDPGLGLRLIYFSYDVKMKEKGDIPEGYSVSREKKERFSLILESASTNQTSMYLCASRTSGTSTDTQYFGPGTRLTVL.

The chain has TRBV19 and TRBJ2-2; D not certain. V was trimmed by 1 base and J by 3 bases, leaving 21 bases between them. CDR1 is LNHDA and CDR2 is SQIVND in the germline V gene (reference sequence). The CDR3 runs 19 residues. Here the CDR3 DNA reads TGTGCCAGTAGTATAGGTTTGGTCTCGGGCCGACCGGACACCGGGGAGCTGTTTTTT. The encoded protein is CASSIGLVSGRPDTGELFF.

The chain links TRBV29-1 to TRBJ2-1; D is possibly TRBD2 (6 bases). V was clipped by 3 bases and J by 8 bases, with 14 bases between them. Germline loops: CDR1 SQVTM, CDR2 ANQGSEA. This CDR3 region has 13 residues. The CDR3 sequence is CSVDRGRRDEQFF. CDR3 nucleotide sequence: TGCAGCGTTGATCGGGGGAGGCGTGATGAGCAGTTCTTC.

V and J are TRBV11-3 and TRBJ2-2; a possible D gene is TRBD2 (6 bases). Trimming removed 5 bases at V and 5 bases at J, with 15 bases between. The V gene's germline CDR1 is SGHNT and CDR2 YENEEA. This CDR3 spans 15 amino acids. Here the CDR3 reads CASSQGGTRTGELFF. As DNA, the CDR3 is TGTGCCAGCAGCCAGGGCGGGACGAGGACCGGGGAGCTGTTTTTT.

The chain is built from TRBV6-1 and TRBJ2-1; 7 bases agree with TRBD1. Germline loops: CDR1 MNHNS, CDR2 SASEGT. The V gene end was trimmed by 1 base and the J gene end by 10 bases; junction bases not matched to a gene: 16. This CDR3 is built from 17 residues. The CDR3 DNA is TGTGCCAGCAGTGAAGGAACAGGGGACCCCTCTTGGTCGGAGCAGTTCTTC. Translation: CASSEGTGDPSWSEQFF.

This chain joins TRBV7-2 and TRBJ1-5, with 10 bases lining up with TRBD1. The CDR3 has 14 residues. Germline trimming cut 5 bases from V and 7 bases from J; bases unmatched to any gene: 5. Germline-derived CDR1 and CDR2 are SGHTA and FQGNSA. The CDR3 here is CASSRQGAGQPQHF. DNA of the CDR3: TGTGCCAGCAGCCGACAGGGGGCAGGGCAGCCCCAGCATTTT.

V is TRBV7-9 and J is TRBJ2-1; 13 nucleotides match TRBD2. The CDR3 runs to 16 residues. V was pared by 5 bases and J by 2 bases, with 3 bases of the junction left unmatched. CDR1 and CDR2 from the germline V gene are SEHNR and FQNEAQ (reference sequence). DNA for the CDR3: TGTGCCAGCAGCCGGACTAGCGGGAGCACCTACAATGAGCAGTTCTTC. Translating gives CASSRTSGSTYNEQFF.

Worth noting for this clone: Other DNA sequences from this sample encode an identical CDR3 as well. V is TRBV30 and J is TRBJ1-5; D gene unclear. The CDR3 contains 13 residues. The V gene's germline CDR1 is GTSNPN and CDR2 SVGIG (reference sequence). V was shortened by 2 bases and J by 5 bases, with 10 bases between the two germline ends. CDR3 bases: TGTGCCTGGAGTCGAGGGATCGATCAGCCCCAGCATTTT. Translated, it gives CAWSRGIDQPQHF.

The V and J genes are TRBV28 and TRBJ2-7, with D perhaps TRBD1 or TRBD2 (5 bases each). This CDR3 contains 13 residues. V gave up 6 bases and J gave up 0 bases, with 9 bases separating them. Germline V gene data show CDR1 as MDHEN and CDR2 as SYDVKM. Written as DNA, the CDR3 is TGTGCCAGCAGGGGGACCCCCTCCTACGAGCAGTACTTC. Translation gives CASRGTPSYEQYF. Filled out from reference TRBV28 and TRBJ2-7, the complete variable domain reads DVKVTQSSRYLVKRTGEKVFLECVQDMDHENMFWYRQDPGLGLRLIYFSYDVKMKEKGDIPEGYSVSREKKERFSLILESASTNQTSMYLCASRGTPSYEQYFGPGTRLTVT.

The chain couples TRBV7-3 to TRBJ2-1, with D perhaps TRBD2 (6 bases). CDR1 SGHTA and CDR2 FQGTGA come from the germline V gene. The CDR3 consists of 13 residues. V lost 2 bases, J lost 10 bases, and 12 bases lay in between. The chain's CDR3 is CASSLGGTDEQFF. In nucleotides, the CDR3 is TGTGCCAGCAGCTTAGGGGGGACGGACGAGCAGTTCTTC.

V and J are TRBV7-3 and TRBJ2-3, with D perhaps matching TRBD2 (6 bases). V gave up 4 bases and J gave up 2 bases, with 13 bases separating them. CDR3 length: 15 amino acids. Germline loops: CDR1 SGHTA, CDR2 FQGTGA. This chain's CDR3 is CASSSSGTPTDTQYF. In nucleotides, the CDR3 is TGTGCCAGCAGCTCCAGTGGGACTCCCACAGATACGCAGTATTTT. The whole variable domain, remainder taken from reference TRBV7-3 and TRBJ2-3, is GAGVSQTPSNKVTEKGKYVELRCDPISGHTALYWYRQSLGQGPEFLIYFQGTGAADDSGLPNDRFFAVRPEGSVSTLKIQRTERGDSAVYLCASSSSGTPTDTQYFGPGTRLTVL.

This chain links TRBV27 with TRBJ2-1; the match to TRBD1 covers 9 bases. The CDR3 contains 13 residues. Germline lookup yields CDR1 MNHEY and CDR2 SMNVEV (reference sequence). Trimming at V came to 5 bases and at J to 9 bases, leaving 5 bases not matched to a gene. In DNA, the CDR3 is TGTGCCAGCAGTCAGGGACAGGGAGGTGAGCAGTTCTTC. Translated: CASSQGQGGEQFF.

V and J are TRBV5-1 and TRBJ2-5, with D perhaps matching TRBD1 (7 bases). Trimming stripped 2 bases from V and 5 bases from J, with 13 bases between. The germline gives CDR1 SGHRS, CDR2 YFSETQ. This CDR3 region has 14 residues. The CDR3 reads CASSFRGTEETQYF. In DNA, the CDR3 is TGCGCCAGCAGCTTCCGGGGGACAGAGGAGACCCAGTACTTC.

The chain recombines TRBV18 with TRBJ2-1; D remains ambiguous. The germline gives CDR1 KGHSH, CDR2 LQKENI. Between the trimmed V and J ends, which lost 4 bases and 3 bases, there was a span of 13 bases. The CDR3 runs 15 residues. CDR3 in DNA: TGTGCCAGCTCACGTCAGGTAGCAGGCTACAATGAGCAGTTCTTC. Protein product: CASSRQVAGYNEQFF.

This chain connects TRBV10-2 to TRBJ1-5; maybe TRBD1 (5 bases). V was trimmed by 5 bases and J by 0 bases, leaving 8 bases between them. The length of the CDR3 is 14 residues. Germline assignment: CDR1 WSHSY and CDR2 SAAADI. DNA of the CDR3: TGCGCCAGCAGTCGGGGGGGTAGCAATCAGCCCCAGCATTTT. It codes for CASSRGGSNQPQHF.

This clone appeared a few times. V usage is TRBV7-9 and J usage is TRBJ1-5; D remains unclear. There are 12 residues in the CDR3. The germline V gene has CDR1 SEHNR and CDR2 FQNEAQ (reference sequence). V was trimmed by 5 bases and J by 0 bases, leaving 2 bases between them. CDR3 DNA: TGTGCCAGCAGCGGTAGCAATCAGCCCCAGCATTTT. The encoded protein is CASSGSNQPQHF.

The chain uses TRBV29-1 and TRBJ2-3, with TRBD2 matching over 8 bases. This CDR3 is 14 amino acids long. Trimming took 4 bases from V and 5 from J; bases not matched to a gene: 8. Per germline, CDR1 SQVTM and CDR2 ANQGSEA. CDR3 bases: TGCAGCGTTGGACCGAGCGGGAGAGGAGATACGCAGTATTTT. Translation: CSVGPSGRGDTQYF.

J is TRBJ2-3 and V is TRBV10-1; TRBD2 agrees at 7 bases. This CDR3 has 17 residues. Looked up from germline, CDR1 is WNHNN and CDR2 is SYGVQD (reference sequence). The V segment lost 4 bases and the J segment 2 bases; nucleotides outside the gene matches: 12. The CDR3 bases are TGCGCCAGCAGTGGTTCGTCAAAAGCGGGATTCACAGATACGCAGTATTTT. Translating gives CASSGSSKAGFTDTQYF.

The gene calls are TRBV6-4 and TRBJ2-7; D ambiguous. V was trimmed by 0 bases and J by 4 bases, leaving 10 bases between them. CDR3 length: 14 residues. The germline gives CDR1 MRHNA, CDR2 SNTAGT. DNA for the CDR3: TGTGCCAGCAGTGACTCGAAGAAAGAGTACGAGCAGTACTTC. This encodes CASSDSKKEYEQYF.

The chain employs TRBV7-2 and TRBJ1-2; D is unresolved. The V end lost 5 bases, the J end lost 8 bases, and 18 bases lay between the germline ends. This CDR3 region has 14 residues. Germline V lookup: CDR1 SGHTA, CDR2 FQGNSA. The CDR3: CASSHPGPRVGYTF. Here the CDR3 DNA reads TGTGCCAGCAGCCATCCAGGTCCCCGGGTCGGCTACACCTTC.

The chain recombines TRBV7-7 with TRBJ2-5; TRBD2 matches 7 bases. This CDR3 has 15 amino acids. The trim removed 1 base at V and 7 bases at J, leaving 9 bases unmatched. Germline V gives CDR1 SSHAT, CDR2 FNYEAQ (reference sequence). For the CDR3, the DNA is TGTGCCAGCAGCTTAGAGGGAGGGCCTGAGGGGACCCAGTACTTC. It translates to CASSLEGGPEGTQYF.

This sequence joins TRBV5-1 and TRBJ2-7; no clear D. The V end lost 0 bases, the J end lost 9 bases, and 16 bases lay between the germline ends. Looked up from germline, CDR1 is SGHRS and CDR2 is YFSETQ. The CDR3 length is 14 residues. DNA for the CDR3: TGCGCCAGCAGCTTGGCGGGCGAGTCATCTCGGCAGTACTTC. Translation gives CASSLAGESSRQYF.

On this clone itself: The sample carries other DNA sequences with the same CDR3. CDR3 in DNA: TGCAGCGTCGAGAACCCGGGTGAGCAGTTCTTC. It translates to CSVENPGEQFF. The rearrangement links TRBV29-1 to TRBJ2-1, with D unresolved. The CDR3 covers 11 residues. Between the trimmed V and J ends, which lost 6 bases and 9 bases, there was a span of 12 bases. Germline loops: CDR1 SQVTM, CDR2 ANQGSEA.

The J gene is TRBJ1-6, the V gene TRBV9; D is possibly TRBD1 (6 bases). CDR3 length: 15 amino acids. The V and J ends lost 0 bases and 9 bases respectively, with 13 bases between them. Germline values: CDR1 SGDLS, CDR2 YYNGEE. DNA for the CDR3: TGTGCCAGCAGCGTAGAGGGAGGGGGGATTTCACCCCTCCACTTT. Translated: CASSVEGGGISPLHF.

This clone came up once. The chain joins TRBV10-2 to TRBJ2-7; D is undetermined. This CDR3 contains 13 residues. The V and J ends lost 0 bases and 2 bases respectively, with 5 bases between them. CDR1 and CDR2 (germline): WSHSY, SAAADI. The CDR3 DNA sequence: TGCGCCAGCAGTGAGTCGCGCCCCTACGAGCAGTACTTC. Translation gives CASSESRPYEQYF.

This clone has just a few counts. This sample also contains other DNA sequences that code for the same CDR3. V gene TRBV5-1 combines with J gene TRBJ1-5; 8 nucleotides align to TRBD1. The CDR3 covers 15 residues. V was clipped by 1 base and J by 2 bases; unmatched bases: 2. Germline V gives CDR1 SGHRS, CDR2 YFSETQ. The CDR3 region has the DNA TGCGCCAGCAGCTTGACAGGGGGTGGCAATCAGCCCCAGCATTTT. Protein product: CASSLTGGGNQPQHF.

J is TRBJ2-1 and V is TRBV7-3; the D call may be TRBD1 or TRBD2 (5 bases each). The CDR3 is 14 residues long. Germline V gene lookup returns CDR1 SGHTA and CDR2 FQGTGA. Trimming cost V 8 bases and J 0 bases, with 11 bases left between them. The CDR3 DNA follows: TGTGCCAGCGCGAGGGGCGGCTCCTACAATGAGCAGTTCTTC. This translates into CASARGGSYNEQFF.

This clone was recorded only once. The CDR3 DNA reads as TGTGCCACCAGCAGAGCGCAGGGTGGAGGGACTGAAGCTTTCTTT. This codes for CATSRAQGGGTEAFF. V gene TRBV15 combines with J gene TRBJ1-1; D is perhaps TRBD1 (5 bases). The germline V gene has CDR1 LNHNV and CDR2 YYDKDF (reference sequence). V gave up 1 base and J gave up 5 bases, with 14 bases separating them. This CDR3 is built from 15 residues.

This clone is a singleton in its sample. V is TRBV5-1 and J is TRBJ2-6, with 7 nucleotides matching TRBD1. The CDR3 runs to 15 residues. The junction had 3 bases not matched to a gene; V was cut back by 2 bases and J by 4 bases. Germline V gene data show CDR1 as SGHRS and CDR2 as YFSETQ. The CDR3 is CASSFWGQGANVLTF. In nucleotides, the CDR3 is TGCGCCAGCAGCTTTTGGGGACAGGGGGCCAACGTCCTGACTTTC. Full variable domain (remainder filled in from reference TRBV5-1 and TRBJ2-6): KAGVTQTPRYLIKTRGQQVTLSCSPISGHRSVSWYQQTPGQGLQFLFEYFSETQRNKGNFPGRFSGRQFSNSRSEMNVSTLELGDSALYLCASSFWGQGANVLTFGAGSRLTVL.

This chain joins TRBV10-3 and TRBJ2-1; D gene ambiguous. Trimming took off 4 bases at V and 7 bases at J, with 8 bases between the two ends. CDR1 and CDR2 from the germline V gene are ENHRY and SYGVKD. This CDR3 spans 12 amino acids. The CDR3 DNA reads as TGTGCCATCAGTGGACAAACGAATGAGCAGTTCTTC. Translation gives CAISGQTNEQFF.